The entry below describes one T cell receptor (beta chain). Distinct nucleotide sequences in the sample also encode this CDR3. There are 14 residues in the CDR3. V dropped 5 bases and J dropped 4; count of bases not matched to a gene: 4. CDR1 is LNHDA and CDR2 is SQIVND in the germline V gene (reference sequence). The table came from immunoSEQ multiplex PCR; TCRdb's copy has only in-frame clones and leaves some out. The sample has 410,000 or so clones, just over 85% seen once. The data derive from a study of blood T cell repertoires in COVID-19. This receptor was obtained from a woman in her 30s with active or convalescent COVID-19. V and J are TRBV19 and TRBJ1-5; 8 bases fit TRBD1. Sequencing was done on a sample of peripheral blood. The CDR3 loop is CASSGQGGNQPQHF. DNA for the CDR3: TGTGCCAGTAGTGGACAGGGTGGAAATCAGCCCCAGCATTTT.